The 15 T cell receptor beta chains in this list originate from one sample, sequenced in a study of CD4+ T cells in melanoma. Repertoires were generated with immunoSEQ multiplex PCR, while TCRdb's copy carries only in-frame clones and drops some. This sample has around 130,000 clones, with 80% to 95% found just once. These receptors were taken from a human donor with melanoma.

The rearrangement links TRBV5-1 to TRBJ2-7, with TRBD1 identical over 8 bases. Germline CDR1 is SGHRS and CDR2 is YFSETQ. The V gene end was trimmed by 4 bases and the J gene end by 0 bases; junction bases not matched to a gene: 6. This CDR3 comprises 15 residues. CDR3 sequence reads: CASSGTGTGSYEQYF. In DNA, the CDR3 is TGCGCCAGCAGCGGCACCGGGACAGGCTCCTACGAGCAGTACTTC.

The chain uses TRBV11-2 and TRBJ1-3, with a possible D match to TRBD1 (6 bases). Germline loops: CDR1 SGHAT, CDR2 FQNNGV. The CDR3 sequence is 18 residues long. Trimming removed 3 bases from V and 0 bases from J, with 18 bases in between. CDR3 amino acids: CASSFLAGTHYSGNTIYF. CDR3 DNA sequence: TGTGCCAGCAGCTTCTTGGCCGGGACACACTACTCTGGAAACACCATATATTTT.

The chain joins TRBV5-1 to TRBJ2-3, with 7 bases identical to TRBD1. V trimming: 0 bases; J trimming: 2 bases; junction bases outside the gene matches: 3. The germline V gene has CDR1 SGHRS and CDR2 YFSETQ. The CDR3 is 15 amino acids. Here the CDR3 reads CASSLGDRFTDTQYF. DNA of the CDR3: TGCGCCAGCAGCTTGGGGGACAGATTCACAGATACGCAGTATTTT.

The CDR3 region is CASMEQRNTEAFF. In DNA, the CDR3 is TGCGCCAGCATGGAACAGAGAAACACTGAAGCTTTCTTT. The chain carries TRBV5-1 and TRBJ1-1, with unresolved D. Germline CDR1 and CDR2: SGHRS and YFSETQ. The length of the CDR3 is 13 residues. V was shortened by 6 bases and J by 2 bases, with 11 bases between the two germline ends.

The CDR3 region has the DNA TGTGCCAACTACCCCGGACAGGGTGGTAACAATGAGCAGTTCTTC. As protein: CANYPGQGGNNEQFF. The V and J genes are TRBV6-4 and TRBJ2-1, with 8 bases lining up with TRBD1. Germline loops: CDR1 MRHNA, CDR2 SNTAGT. The V segment lost 10 bases and the J segment 5 bases; nucleotides outside the gene matches: 13. The CDR3 sequence is 15 residues long.

This sequence joins TRBV18 and TRBJ2-5, with TRBD2 identical over 16 bases. The CDR3 runs to 22 residues. CDR1 KGHSH and CDR2 LQKENI come from the germline V gene. With V trimmed by 3 bases and J by 4 bases, 20 bases remained unmatched. The CDR3 loop reads CASSPLTPGLAGGPSPAETQYF. In nucleotides, the CDR3 is TGTGCCAGCTCACCTTTAACCCCGGGACTAGCGGGGGGGCCTAGTCCAGCAGAGACCCAGTACTTC.

This clone was detected only a few times. The rearrangement links TRBV2 to TRBJ2-2; TRBD2 matches at 12 bases. Trimming took 6 bases from V and 3 from J; bases not matched to a gene: 5. Per the germline V gene, CDR1 is SNHLY and CDR2 is FYNNEI. CDR3 size: 16 residues. CDR3 residues: CASSFRLAGDTGELFF. CDR3 bases: TGTGCCAGCAGCTTCCGACTAGCGGGGGACACCGGGGAGCTGTTTTTT.

The V and J genes are TRBV18 and TRBJ1-2, with D perhaps TRBD1 (6 bases). Germline values: CDR1 KGHSH, CDR2 LQKENI. V was trimmed by 2 bases and J by 4 bases, leaving 14 bases between them. CDR3 length: 15 residues. CDR3 bases: TGTGCCAGCTCACCAGGGAGGGGGGACCTCTATGGCTACACCTTC. Translating it yields CASSPGRGDLYGYTF.

This rearrangement joins TRBV11-2 to TRBJ2-1, with 8 bases that match TRBD1. The CDR3 runs 15 residues. The germline V gene encodes CDR1 SGHAT and CDR2 FQNNGV. The junction had 2 bases not matched to a gene; V was cut back by 1 base and J by 3 bases. The CDR3 DNA follows: TGTGCCAGCAGCTTAGCCAGGGGGCTCTACAATGAGCAGTTCTTC. Translating gives CASSLARGLYNEQFF.

This clone was seen once. The chain recombines TRBV6-5 with TRBJ2-1, with D perhaps assigned TRBD1 or TRBD2 (7 bases each). Germline V gives CDR1 MNHEY, CDR2 SVGAGI. The CDR3 extends over 12 amino acids. V lost 7 bases and J lost 7, with 11 bases in between. This CDR3 is CASNQGGNEQFF. In nucleotides, the CDR3 is TGTGCCAGCAACCAGGGGGGGAATGAGCAGTTCTTC.

This clone was seen just once. The chain combines TRBV6-6 with TRBJ1-6; a weak D match, TRBD1 (6 bases). Trimming removed 2 bases from V and 11 bases from J, with 19 bases in between. The CDR3 extends over 16 amino acids. The germline gives CDR1 MNHNY, CDR2 SVGAGI (reference sequence). CDR3 in DNA: TGTGCCAGCAGTTACAGGGACAAGGCCTCTGAGGCACCCCTCCACTTT. It translates to CASSYRDKASEAPLHF.

The CDR3 loop reads CAWVRGSGNTIYF. CDR3 nucleotides: TGTGCCTGGGTCAGGGGTTCTGGAAACACCATATATTTT. This chain links TRBV30 with TRBJ1-3; possible D gene TRBD1, 6 bases. The CDR3 is 13 residues long. V was pared by 5 bases and J by 1 base, with 9 bases between. Germline lookup yields CDR1 GTSNPN and CDR2 SVGIG (reference sequence).

The V and J genes are TRBV25-1 and TRBJ1-5; 9 nucleotides match TRBD1. Trimming at V came to 6 bases and at J to 4 bases, leaving 4 bases not matched to a gene. Germline V lookup: CDR1 MGHDK, CDR2 SYGVNS. The CDR3 extends over 14 amino acids. The CDR3 region is CASRDRGLNQPQHF. The CDR3, as DNA: TGTGCCAGCAGGGACAGGGGCCTAAATCAGCCCCAGCATTTT.

This clone was seen a single time. The chain employs TRBV9 and TRBJ2-1, with 8 nucleotides matching TRBD2. This CDR3 has 16 residues. Losses at the gene ends were 4 bases for V and 6 bases for J; bases not matched to a gene: 12. Germline-derived CDR1 and CDR2 are SGDLS and YYNGEE. CDR3 region: CASSIYSGGASNEQFF. Here the CDR3 DNA reads TGTGCCAGCAGCATCTACAGCGGGGGCGCTTCCAATGAGCAGTTCTTC.

The chain employs TRBV18 and TRBJ2-1, with 9 bases lining up with TRBD1. Germline CDR1 is KGHSH and CDR2 is LQKENI. The CDR3 is 15 residues long. Trimming at V came to 5 bases and at J to 7 bases, leaving 9 bases not matched to a gene. The CDR3 protein is CASSSGQGLGNEQFF. The CDR3, as DNA: TGTGCCAGCTCATCGGGACAGGGACTGGGGAATGAGCAGTTCTTC.